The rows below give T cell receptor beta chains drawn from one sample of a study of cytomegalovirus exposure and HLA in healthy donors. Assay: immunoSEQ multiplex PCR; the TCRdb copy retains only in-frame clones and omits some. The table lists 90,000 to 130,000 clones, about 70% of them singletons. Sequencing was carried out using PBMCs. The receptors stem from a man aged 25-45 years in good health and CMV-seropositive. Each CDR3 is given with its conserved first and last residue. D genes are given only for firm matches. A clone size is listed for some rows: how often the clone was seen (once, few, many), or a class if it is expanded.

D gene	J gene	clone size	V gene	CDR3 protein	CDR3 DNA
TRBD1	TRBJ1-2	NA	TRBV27	CASSWGQGAVYGYTF	TGTGCCAGCAGTTGGGGACAGGGCGCGGTCTATGGCTACACCTTC
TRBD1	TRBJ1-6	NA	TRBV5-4	CASSLRQGVNSPLHF	TGTGCCAGCAGCTTGAGACAGGGGGTTAATTCACCCCTCCACTTT
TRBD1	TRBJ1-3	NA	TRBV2	CASSEWGTVSGNTIYF	TGTGCCAGCAGTGAATGGGGGACAGTCTCTGGAAACACCATATATTTT
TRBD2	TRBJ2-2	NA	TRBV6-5	CASRYSGGDIGLFF	TGTGCCAGCCGGTATAGCGGGGGGGATATCGGGCTGTTTTTT
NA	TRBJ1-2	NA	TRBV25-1	CASSLQGKGGYTF	TGTGCCAGCAGTTTACAGGGAAAGGGAGGCTACACCTTC
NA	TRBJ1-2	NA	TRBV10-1	CASSESNRAKGYTF	TGCGCCAGCAGTGAGTCCAACAGGGCAAAAGGCTACACCTTC
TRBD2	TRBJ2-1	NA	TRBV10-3	CAIGDLGTSGNEQFF	TGTGCCATCGGAGATTTAGGGACTAGCGGCAATGAGCAGTTCTTC
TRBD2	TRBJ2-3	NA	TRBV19	CASRTSVARRDTQYF	TGTGCCAGTAGAACTAGCGTGGCTCGAAGAGATACGCAGTATTTT
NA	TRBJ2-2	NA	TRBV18	CASSPIAPNTGELFF	TGTGCCAGCTCACCTATAGCGCCAAACACCGGGGAGCTGTTTTTT
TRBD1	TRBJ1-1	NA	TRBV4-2	CASSLGQGNTEAFF	TGTGCCAGCAGCCTGGGACAGGGGAACACTGAAGCTTTCTTT
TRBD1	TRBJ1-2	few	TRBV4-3	CASSQSRQGSSTF	TGCGCCAGCAGCCAGAGTCGACAGGGAAGTAGTACCTTC
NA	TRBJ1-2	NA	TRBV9	CASTFQALNYGYTF	TGTGCCAGCACCTTCCAGGCCCTTAACTATGGCTACACCTTC
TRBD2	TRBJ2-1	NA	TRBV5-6	CASSSRTSGGIVRQFF	TGTGCCAGCAGCTCGCGGACTAGCGGGGGGATCGTACGGCAGTTCTTC
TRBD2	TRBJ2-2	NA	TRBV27	CASSTSGRGTGELFF	TGTGCCAGCAGTACTAGCGGGAGGGGGACCGGGGAGCTGTTTTTT
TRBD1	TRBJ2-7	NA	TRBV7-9	CASSSRQGPSYEQYF	TGTGCCAGCAGCTCCCGACAGGGGCCTTCCTACGAGCAGTACTTC
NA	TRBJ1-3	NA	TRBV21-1	CASRRPSTGSGNTIYF	TGTGCCAGCAGACGCCCGTCCACAGGCTCTGGAAACACCATATATTTT
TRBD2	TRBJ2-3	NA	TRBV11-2	CASSLDGGAEDTQYF	TGTGCCAGCAGCTTAGACGGGGGGGCTGAAGATACGCAGTATTTT
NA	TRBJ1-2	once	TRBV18	CASSPGRDGYTF	TGTGCCAGCTCACCCGGGAGGGATGGCTACACCTTC
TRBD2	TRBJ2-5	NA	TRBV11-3	CASSLDGGVEETQYF	TGTGCCAGCAGCTTAGATGGGGGGGTGGAGGAGACCCAGTACTTC
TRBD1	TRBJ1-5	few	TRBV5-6	CASSWGTGSNQPQHF	TGTGCCAGCAGCTGGGGGACAGGCTCCAATCAGCCCCAGCATTTT
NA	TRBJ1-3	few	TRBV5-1	CASSSSAARPSGNTIYF	TGCGCCAGCAGCTCCTCGGCGGCTCGGCCCTCTGGAAACACCATATATTTT
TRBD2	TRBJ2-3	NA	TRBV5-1	CASSLEGRGTDTQYF	TGCGCCAGCAGCTTGGAGGGGAGGGGTACAGATACGCAGTATTTT
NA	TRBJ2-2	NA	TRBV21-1	CASSLRQGADTGELFF	TGTGCCAGCAGCCTTAGACAGGGGGCGGACACCGGGGAGCTGTTTTTT
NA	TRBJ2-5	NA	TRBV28	CASSLVGRETQYF	TGTGCCAGCAGTTTAGTGGGGAGGGAGACCCAGTACTTC
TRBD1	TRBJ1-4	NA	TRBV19	CASRTGTTNEKLFF	TGTGCCAGTCGGACAGGGACAACTAATGAAAAACTGTTTTTT
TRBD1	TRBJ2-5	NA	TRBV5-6	CASSLTKSTGDGETQYF	TGTGCCAGCAGCTTGACTAAGTCCACAGGGGACGGGGAGACCCAGTACTTC
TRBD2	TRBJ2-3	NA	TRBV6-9	CASRGGVTDTQYF	TGTGCCAGCAGGGGGGGGGTCACAGATACGCAGTATTTT
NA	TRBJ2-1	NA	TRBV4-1	CASSQDPSSYNEQFF	TGCGCCAGCAGCCAAGATCCGAGCTCCTACAATGAGCAGTTCTTC
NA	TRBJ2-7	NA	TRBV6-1	CASRVTIYDEQYF	TGTGCCAGCAGGGTCACCATCTATGACGAGCAGTACTTC
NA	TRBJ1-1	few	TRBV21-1	CASSKNKGDGAFF	TGTGCCAGCAGCAAAAATAAGGGGGACGGAGCTTTCTTT
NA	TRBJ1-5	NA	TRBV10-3	CAISASGLNQPQHF	TGTGCCATCAGTGCCTCGGGTCTCAATCAGCCCCAGCATTTT
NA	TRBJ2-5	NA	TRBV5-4	CASSLRDQETQYF	TGTGCCAGCAGCCTCAGGGACCAAGAGACCCAGTACTTC
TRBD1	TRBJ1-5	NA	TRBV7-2	CASSQQGTQPQHF	TGTGCCAGCAGCCAACAGGGGACTCAGCCCCAGCATTTT
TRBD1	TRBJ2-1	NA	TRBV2	CASRVDRSPSLGDEQFF	TGTGCCAGCAGGGTGGACAGGAGTCCCTCCCTGGGGGATGAGCAGTTCTTC
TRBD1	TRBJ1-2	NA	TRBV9	CASSAPLKGAAHYGYTF	TGTGCCAGCAGCGCACCCCTTAAGGGGGCTGCTCACTATGGCTACACCTTC
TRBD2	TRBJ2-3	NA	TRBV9	CASSVREAGVVDTQYF	TGTGCCAGCAGCGTACGCGAAGCGGGAGTTGTAGATACGCAGTATTTT
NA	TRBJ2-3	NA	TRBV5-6	CASSLPGTYTDTQYF	TGTGCCAGCAGCTTGCCAGGGACTTACACAGATACGCAGTATTTT
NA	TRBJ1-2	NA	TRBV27	CASSLTGHFPSYGYTF	TGTGCCAGCAGCTTGACAGGTCATTTCCCGAGCTATGGCTACACCTTC
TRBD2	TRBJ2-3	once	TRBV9	CASSDLIAGMVYF	TGTGCCAGCAGCGACCTGATAGCGGGGATGGTGTATTTT
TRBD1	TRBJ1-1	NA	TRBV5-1	CASSQMTGTRTEAFF	TGCGCCAGCAGCCAAATGACAGGGACGAGGACTGAAGCTTTCTTT
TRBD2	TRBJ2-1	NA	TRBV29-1	CSVEGGRGVDEQFF	TGCAGCGTTGAGGGCGGGAGAGGGGTTGATGAGCAGTTCTTC
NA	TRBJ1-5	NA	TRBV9	CASSVEPGQPQHF	TGTGCCAGCAGCGTAGAGCCCGGGCAGCCCCAGCATTTT
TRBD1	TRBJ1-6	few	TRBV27	CASSVLTGMSSYNSPLHF	TGTGCCAGCAGTGTATTGACAGGGATGAGCTCCTATAATTCACCCCTCCACTTT
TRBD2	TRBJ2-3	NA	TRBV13	CASKTSGSTDTQYF	TGTGCCAGCAAGACTAGCGGGAGCACAGATACGCAGTATTTT
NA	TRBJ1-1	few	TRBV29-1	CSAQRERYTEAFF	TGCAGCGCCCAACGGGAGCGGTACACTGAAGCTTTCTTT